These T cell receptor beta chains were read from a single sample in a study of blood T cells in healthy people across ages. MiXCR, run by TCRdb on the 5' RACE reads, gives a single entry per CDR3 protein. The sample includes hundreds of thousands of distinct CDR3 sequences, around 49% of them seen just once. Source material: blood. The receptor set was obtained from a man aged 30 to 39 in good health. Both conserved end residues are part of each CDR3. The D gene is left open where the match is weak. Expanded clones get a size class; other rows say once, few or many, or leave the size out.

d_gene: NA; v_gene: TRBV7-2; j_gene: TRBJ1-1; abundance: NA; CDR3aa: CASTRPGAPRMNTEAFF; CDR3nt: TGTGCCAGCACCCGACCAGGGGCCCCTAGAATGAACACTGAAGCTTTCTTT
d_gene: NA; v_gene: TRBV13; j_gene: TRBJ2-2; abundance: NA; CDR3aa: CASSHSPSGNTGELFF; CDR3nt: TGTGCCAGCAGCCACTCGCCCTCAGGGAACACCGGGGAGCTGTTTTTT
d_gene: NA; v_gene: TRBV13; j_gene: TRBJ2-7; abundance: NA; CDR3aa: CASSQRAQGGFGYEQYF; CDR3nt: TGTGCCAGCAGCCAACGAGCCCAGGGGGGTTTTGGTTACGAGCAGTACTTC
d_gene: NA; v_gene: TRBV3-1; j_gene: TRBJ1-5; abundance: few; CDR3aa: CASSQGTAGYQPQHF; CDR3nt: TGTGCCAGCAGCCAAGGGACAGCCGGGTATCAGCCCCAGCATTTT
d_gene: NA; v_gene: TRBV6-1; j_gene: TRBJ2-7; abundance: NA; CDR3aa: CASSRPGQASYGGDYEQYF; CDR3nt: TGTGCCAGCAGCCGTCCGGGACAGGCGAGTTACGGGGGGGACTACGAGCAGTACTTC
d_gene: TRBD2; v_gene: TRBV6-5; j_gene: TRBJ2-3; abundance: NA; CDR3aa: CASSYTLAGATDTQYF; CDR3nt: TGTGCCAGCAGTTATACTCTAGCGGGGGCCACAGATACGCAGTATTTT
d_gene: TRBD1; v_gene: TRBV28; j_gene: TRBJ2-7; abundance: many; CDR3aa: CASRGQGYMYEQYF; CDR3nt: TGTGCCAGCAGAGGACAGGGGTATATGTACGAGCAGTACTTC
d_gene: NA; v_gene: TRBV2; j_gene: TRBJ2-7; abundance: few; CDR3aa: CASSEGRQVYEQYF; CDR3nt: TGTGCCAGCAGTGAAGGGAGACAGGTCTACGAGCAGTACTTC
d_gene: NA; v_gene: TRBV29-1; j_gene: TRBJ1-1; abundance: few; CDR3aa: CSAGQGRNTEAFF; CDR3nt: TGCAGCGCCGGCCAAGGGAGGAACACTGAAGCTTTCTTT
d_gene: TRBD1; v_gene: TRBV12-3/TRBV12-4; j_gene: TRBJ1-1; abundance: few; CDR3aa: CASSPRTGANTEAFF; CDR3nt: TGTGCCAGCAGTCCCCGCACAGGGGCGAACACTGAAGCTTTCTTT
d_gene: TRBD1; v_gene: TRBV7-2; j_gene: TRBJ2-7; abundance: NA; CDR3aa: CASSLGTGTGNYEQYF; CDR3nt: TGTGCCAGCAGCTTAGGTACCGGGACAGGGAATTACGAGCAGTACTTC
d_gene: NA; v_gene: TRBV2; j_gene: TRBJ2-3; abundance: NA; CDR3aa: CASSQEDRGTQYF; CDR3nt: TGTGCCAGCAGCCAAGAGGACCGGGGTACGCAGTATTTT
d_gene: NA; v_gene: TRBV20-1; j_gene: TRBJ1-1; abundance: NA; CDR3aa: CSARGRTVNTEAFF; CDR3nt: TGCAGTGCTAGAGGTCGGACAGTGAACACTGAAGCTTTCTTT
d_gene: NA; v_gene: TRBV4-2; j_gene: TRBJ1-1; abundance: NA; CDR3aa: CASSQDVAWSTEAFF; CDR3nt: TGTGCCAGCAGCCAAGATGTGGCTTGGAGCACTGAAGCTTTCTTT